This paragraph reports one T cell receptor beta chain. Germline V gene lookup returns CDR1 DFQATT and CDR2 SNEGSKA (reference sequence). This CDR3 comprises 11 residues. Trimming removed 5 bases from V and 6 bases from J, with 10 bases in between. This specimen belongs to a study of blood T cell repertoires in COVID-19. On the study more broadly: T cells, B-cell-depleted T cells, or PBMCs provided the cDNA or gDNA that served as material.

As originally analysed: Reference gene primer amplification gave estimated nucleated cell counts. The table came from immunoSEQ multiplex PCR; TCRdb's copy has only in-frame clones and leaves some out. V and J calls and clone size are as listed in that table; D and trimming were resolved from the DNA. The table lists about 60,000 clones, 70% to 85% of them singletons. This chain uses TRBV20-1 with TRBJ1-2; D is uncertain. The receptor comes from a man aged 55 to 70 with acute or convalescent COVID-19. The sample comprised peripheral blood. The CDR3 DNA reads TGCAGTGCTGTGGGCGGGGATGGCTACACCTTC. It specifies CSAVGGDGYTF.